Below are 22 T cell receptor beta chains sequenced from a single sample in a study of human versus mouse CDR3 diversity and MHC coevolution. TCRdb's copy holds only in-frame clones and misses some; the assay was immunoSEQ multiplex PCR. The sample carries some 82,000 clones, roughly 93% recorded once. The sample consisted of naive CD4+ T cells from blood. Specified subset: CD45RO-negative CD62L-positive naive CD4 T cells. Every receptor here comes from a person aged 30-69 years in good health.

The chain links TRBV19 to TRBJ2-5, with 8 bases fitting TRBD2. The J call is doubtful: the DNA matches TRBJ2-7 better. From germline, CDR1 is LNHDA and CDR2 SQIVND (reference sequence). This CDR3 region has 13 residues. CDR3 protein: CASSRTSTYEQYF. CDR3 DNA sequence: TGTGCCAGTAGTAGGACTAGCACCTACGAGCAGTACTTC.

The CDR3: CASSLSGDRGISEQYF. DNA of the CDR3: TGTGCCAGCAGCTTATCAGGGGACAGGGGAATTAGCGAGCAGTACTTC. This rearrangement joins TRBV7-9 to TRBJ2-7; 10 bases match TRBD1. The ends lost 2 bases at V and 6 bases at J; junction bases unmatched: 10. This CDR3 has 16 residues. The germline gives CDR1 SEHNR, CDR2 FQNEAQ (reference sequence).

The chain couples TRBV19 to TRBJ1-2; no clear D gene. V was clipped by 6 bases and J by 0 bases, with 8 bases between them. Germline V gene lookup returns CDR1 LNHDA and CDR2 SQIVND (reference sequence). This CDR3 contains 13 residues. CDR3 sequence: CASSPEANYGYTF. Written as DNA, the CDR3 is TGTGCCAGTAGCCCAGAAGCTAACTATGGCTACACCTTC.

The CDR3 region is CASSPRQAGTGELFF. The CDR3 region has the DNA TGTGCCAGCAGCCCCCGACAGGCCGGCACCGGGGAGCTGTTTTTT. This rearrangement joins TRBV4-2 to TRBJ2-2; tentatively, D is TRBD1 (6 bases). V dropped 4 bases and J dropped 4 bases, with 13 bases sitting between them. CDR3 size: 15 residues. Looked up from germline, CDR1 is LGHNA and CDR2 is YNFKEQ.

The chain employs TRBV11-1 and TRBJ2-5, with D perhaps matching TRBD1 (6 bases). This CDR3 is built from 15 residues. CDR1 and CDR2 from the germline V gene are SGHAT and FQDESV (reference sequence). The ends were cut back, 0 bases at V and 5 bases at J, with 13 bases in the middle. DNA for the CDR3: TGTGCCAGCAGCTTAGCGGGGGCTAGGGTGGAGACCCAGTACTTC. Its protein is CASSLAGARVETQYF.

This chain joins TRBV5-4 and TRBJ1-1, with 7 bases lining up with TRBD1. After removal of 2 bases from V and 6 bases from J, the junction contained 10 bases not matched to a gene. Looked up from germline, CDR1 is SGHNT and CDR2 is YYREEE (reference sequence). This CDR3 region has 15 residues. The chain's CDR3 is CASSLDRVGWAEAFF. The CDR3 DNA reads TGTGCCAGCAGCTTAGACAGGGTCGGTTGGGCTGAAGCTTTCTTT. Together with reference TRBV5-4 and TRBJ1-1, the CDR3 gives the full variable domain: ETGVTQSPTHLIKTRGQQVTLRCSSQSGHNTVSWYQQALGQGPQFIFQYYREEENGRGNFPPRFSGLQFPNYSSELNVNALELDDSALYLCASSLDRVGWAEAFFGQGTRLTVV.

The J gene is TRBJ2-5, the V gene TRBV25-1, with D uncertain. The CDR3 sequence is 14 residues long. The germline V gene encodes CDR1 MGHDK and CDR2 SYGVNS. The ends were cut back, 1 base at V and 2 bases at J, with 8 bases in the middle. As DNA, the CDR3 is TGTGCCAGCAGTGAATCAGTGACTCAAGAGACCCAGTACTTC. Amino acid sequence: CASSESVTQETQYF.

This sequence joins TRBV28 and TRBJ2-7; D is perhaps TRBD2 (5 bases). Germline CDR1 reads MDHEN; CDR2 reads SYDVKM. CDR3 size: 13 residues. Trimming stripped 6 bases from V and 3 bases from J, with 12 bases between. The CDR3 region is CASSPDGNYEQYF. CDR3 coding DNA: TGTGCCAGCAGCCCGGACGGGAACTACGAGCAGTACTTC.

The rearrangement uses TRBV6-1 and TRBJ1-6; D remains ambiguous. Germline CDR1 MNHNS, CDR2 SASEGT. The germline V and J ends were trimmed by 2 bases and 10 bases, with 9 bases remaining between them. This CDR3 comprises 13 residues. The CDR3 protein is CASSEMELSPLHF. The CDR3 coding sequence is TGTGCCAGCAGTGAAATGGAGTTATCACCCCTCCACTTT.

Regarding this clone: Other DNA sequences in the same sample also yield this CDR3. V is TRBV5-1 and J is TRBJ1-5; D might be TRBD1 (5 bases). Germline V gives CDR1 SGHRS, CDR2 YFSETQ. The CDR3 sequence is 13 residues long. Between the trimmed V and J ends, which lost 0 bases and 4 bases, there was a span of 5 bases. This CDR3 is CASSLGQNQPQHF. The CDR3 DNA is TGCGCCAGCAGCTTGGGACAGAATCAGCCCCAGCATTTT.

The V gene is TRBV6-5, the J gene TRBJ1-2; D gene ambiguous. Per germline, CDR1 MNHEY and CDR2 SVGAGI. V lost 5 bases and J lost 1, with 8 bases in between. The CDR3 consists of 13 residues. The CDR3 sequence is CASSDTFNYGYTF. CDR3 nucleotide sequence: TGTGCCAGCAGTGACACCTTTAACTATGGCTACACCTTC.

The rearrangement joins TRBV7-3 to TRBJ2-2, with a tentative D call TRBD1 (6 bases). Germline lookup yields CDR1 SGHTA and CDR2 FQGTGA. The CDR3 is made up of 15 amino acids. V was shortened by 1 base and J by 4 bases, with 10 bases between the two germline ends. The CDR3, as DNA: TGTGCCAGCAGCTTAATGGGGGACACCACCGGGGAGCTGTTTTTT. This translates into CASSLMGDTTGELFF.

This chain connects TRBV4-2 to TRBJ2-7; 11 bases map to TRBD2. J lost 4 bases, V lost 0 bases, and 5 bases had no gene match. This CDR3 has 16 residues. The germline V gene has CDR1 LGHNA and CDR2 YNFKEQ. CDR3 region: CASSQEVTSGSYEQYF. CDR3 in DNA: TGTGCCAGCAGCCAAGAAGTAACTAGCGGGAGTTACGAGCAGTACTTC.

The count of this clone is one. The rearrangement links TRBV7-9 to TRBJ2-7; 11 bases line up with TRBD2. J lost 5 bases, V lost 6 bases, and 9 bases had no gene match. The CDR3 sequence is 15 residues long. CDR1 is SEHNR, CDR2 FQNEAQ, per germline (reference sequence). Here the CDR3 reads CASRETGTSGDEQYF. The CDR3 DNA reads as TGTGCCAGCAGAGAAACCGGGACTAGCGGAGACGAGCAGTACTTC.

The chain uses TRBV7-2 and TRBJ2-5; 7 bases line up with TRBD2. This CDR3 has 15 amino acids. With 1 base clipped from V and 11 bases from J, the junction kept 13 bases outside the gene matches. Per the germline V gene, CDR1 is SGHTA and CDR2 is FQGNSA. This CDR3 reads CASSLDGHPTREQYF. The CDR3 DNA sequence: TGTGCCAGCAGCTTAGATGGCCACCCTACGCGGGAGCAGTACTTC.

The V gene is TRBV18, the J gene TRBJ1-5; no firm D call. Germline loops: CDR1 KGHSH, CDR2 LQKENI. Trimming pared 5 bases from V and 5 bases from J, leaving 10 bases between. CDR3 length equals 13 residues. The CDR3 bases are TGTGCCAGCTCAGCCCGAGAGGATCAGCCCCAGCATTTT. It encodes CASSAREDQPQHF.

This clone was counted a single time. The chain carries TRBV4-2 and TRBJ1-2; D is perhaps TRBD1 (6 bases). This CDR3 has 16 amino acids. Germline V lookup: CDR1 LGHNA, CDR2 YNFKEQ. V lost 0 bases, J lost 3 bases, and 14 bases lay in between. CDR3 amino acids: CASSQDRGRGHYGYTF. In nucleotides, the CDR3 is TGTGCCAGCAGCCAAGATCGGGGGCGGGGGCACTATGGCTACACCTTC.

The chain employs TRBV29-1 and TRBJ1-2, with D unresolved. The V gene lost 5 bases and the J gene lost 6 bases, with 16 bases spanning the gap. CDR1 and CDR2 from the germline V gene are SQVTM and ANQGSEA. The CDR3 extends over 13 amino acids. The CDR3 region is CSVYPLNRDGYTF. CDR3 nucleotide sequence: TGCAGCGTTTACCCACTAAATCGGGATGGCTACACCTTC.

V is TRBV29-1 and J is TRBJ2-2, with D maybe TRBD2 (5 bases). Germline CDR1 SQVTM, CDR2 ANQGSEA. The CDR3 consists of 13 residues. Trimming took off 2 bases at V and 7 bases at J, with 11 bases between the two ends. The CDR3 DNA follows: TGCAGCGTTGAACTAGCTCTGAACGGGGAGCTGTTTTTT. Amino acid sequence: CSVELALNGELFF.

This chain links TRBV7-2 with TRBJ2-1, with TRBD2 matching over 12 bases. V gave up 5 bases and J gave up 5 bases; unmatched junction bases: 16. The CDR3 is 19 amino acids. CDR1 is SGHTA and CDR2 is FQGNSA in the germline V gene. CDR3 bases: TGTGCCAGCAGCCAACTAGCGGGGGGACACCCGGCCCTAGACAATGAGCAGTTCTTC. Protein sequence: CASSQLAGGHPALDNEQFF.

V gene TRBV5-1 combines with J gene TRBJ1-4; tentative D call: TRBD1 (5 bases). The V end lost 0 bases, the J end lost 5 bases, and 11 bases lay between the germline ends. The CDR3 is made up of 15 amino acids. The germline V gene encodes CDR1 SGHRS and CDR2 YFSETQ. Here the CDR3 DNA reads TGCGCCAGCAGCTTGGCCGGGGGGAGAAATGAAAAACTGTTTTTT. Amino acid sequence: CASSLAGGRNEKLFF.

The rearrangement joins TRBV19 to TRBJ1-2; no definite D call. This CDR3 contains 17 residues. Germline V lookup: CDR1 LNHDA, CDR2 SQIVND (reference sequence). V was shortened by 7 bases and J by 5 bases, with 26 bases between the two germline ends. The CDR3 loop is CASITRPGETDLYGYTF. The CDR3 DNA sequence: TGTGCCAGTATCACTCGACCCGGGGAGACGGATTTATATGGCTACACCTTC.